In this sample, the clone carrying this T cell receptor beta chain turned up a few times. The data derive from a study of CD8 T cells in Susac syndrome. With random hexamers, reverse transcription was performed on about 0.45 to 1 ug of RNA. TCRdb processed the immunoSEQ multiplex PCR reads anew with MiXCR; each CDR3 protein has one entry. Of a few hundred thousand distinct CDR3 sequences in the sample, 95% were seen once. The CDR3 runs 13 residues. Germline-derived CDR1 and CDR2 are MNHEY and SVGEGT. V lost 4 bases to trimming and J lost 2 bases, with 8 bases between them. V is TRBV6-2 or TRBV6-3 and J is TRBJ1-2; D is undetermined. This sequence originates from a human donor with multiple sclerosis. Sequencing input: CD4+ T cells from PBMCs. DNA of the CDR3: TGTGCCAGCAGTTTATTAGGGAACTATGGCTACACCTTC. Translation gives CASSLLGNYGYTF.